The TCR beta chain described here comes from a study of control samples from healthy donors and cancer patients. Produced via immunoSEQ multiplex PCR; TCRdb's table is partial and in-frame only. The sample carries approximately 170,000 clones, roughly 92% recorded once. This clonotype was sampled from a woman aged 25-40 years in good health. The sequencing input was blood.

This CDR3 is CASSLGAGGPNEKLFF. The DNA for the CDR3 is TGCGCCAGCAGCTTGGGGGCAGGGGGCCCTAATGAAAAACTGTTTTTT. The chain uses TRBV5-1 and TRBJ1-4; 8 positions match TRBD1. The V and J ends lost 0 bases and 3 bases, in that order; junction bases with no gene match: 4. CDR3 length equals 16 residues. The V gene's germline CDR1 is SGHRS and CDR2 YFSETQ. The whole variable domain, remainder taken from reference TRBV5-1 and TRBJ1-4, is KAGVTQTPRYLIKTRGQQVTLSCSPISGHRSVSWYQQTPGQGLQFLFEYFSETQRNKGNFPGRFSGRQFSNSRSEMNVSTLELGDSALYLCASSLGAGGPNEKLFFGSGTQLSVL.